The clone carrying this T cell receptor beta chain was counted ten times or more. Its antigen is undetermined. This sample was taken from a study of CD8 T cells in ankylosing spondylitis. General study findings and limits: A motif in TCR beta, a set of eight highly homologous variants, appeared characteristic of ankylosing spondylitis blood. Clones that were linked to disease were CD8+ and were relatively rare in peripheral blood.

TCRdb passed the 5' RACE reads through MiXCR, listing each CDR3 protein once. Of 200,000 to 250,000 distinct CDR3 sequences in the sample, about 10% were seen once. The V segment lost 1 base and the J segment 3 bases; nucleotides outside the gene matches: 2. The CDR3 runs to 15 residues. Germline CDR1 SGHRS, CDR2 YFSETQ. The sample consisted of blood, either unsorted or a sorted T cell fraction (not recorded which). This TCR was recovered from a male donor with ankylosing spondylitis or in good health (not recorded which). V is TRBV5-1 and J is TRBJ1-1, with TRBD1 identical over 11 bases. Here the CDR3 DNA reads TGCGCCAGCAGCTTGCCGGGACAGGGGGACACTGAAGCTTTCTTT. This gives the protein CASSLPGQGDTEAFF.